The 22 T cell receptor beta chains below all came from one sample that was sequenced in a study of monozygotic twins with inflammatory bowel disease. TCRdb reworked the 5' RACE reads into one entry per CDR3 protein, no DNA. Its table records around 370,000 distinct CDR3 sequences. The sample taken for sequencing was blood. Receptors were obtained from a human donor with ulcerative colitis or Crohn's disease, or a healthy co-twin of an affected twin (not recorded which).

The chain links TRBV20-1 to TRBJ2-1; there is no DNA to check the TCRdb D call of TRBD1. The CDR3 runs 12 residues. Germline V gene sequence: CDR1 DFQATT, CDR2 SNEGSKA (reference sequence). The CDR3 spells CSSGGRWDEQFF.

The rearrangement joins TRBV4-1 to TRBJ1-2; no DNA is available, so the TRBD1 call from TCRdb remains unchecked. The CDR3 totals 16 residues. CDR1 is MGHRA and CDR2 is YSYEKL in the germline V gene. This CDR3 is CASSQALGNDRNGYTF.

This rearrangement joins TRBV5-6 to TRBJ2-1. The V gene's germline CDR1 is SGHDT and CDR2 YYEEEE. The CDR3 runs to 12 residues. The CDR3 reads CASSLMVNEQFF.

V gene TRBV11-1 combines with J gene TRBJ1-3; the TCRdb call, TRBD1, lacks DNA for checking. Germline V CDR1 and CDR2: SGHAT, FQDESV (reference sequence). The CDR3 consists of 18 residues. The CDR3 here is CASSSPLFREKSGNTIYF.

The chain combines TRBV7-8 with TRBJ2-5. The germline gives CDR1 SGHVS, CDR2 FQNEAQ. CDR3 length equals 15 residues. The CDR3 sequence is CASSFQKHLQETQYF.

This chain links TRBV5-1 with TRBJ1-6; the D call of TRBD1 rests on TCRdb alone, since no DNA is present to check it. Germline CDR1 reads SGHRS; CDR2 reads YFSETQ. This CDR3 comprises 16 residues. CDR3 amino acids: CASSLVSGTDNSPLHF.

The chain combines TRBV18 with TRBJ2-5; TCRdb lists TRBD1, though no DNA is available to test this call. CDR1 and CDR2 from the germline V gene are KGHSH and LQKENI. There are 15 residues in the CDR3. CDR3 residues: CASSPLGQSQETQYF.

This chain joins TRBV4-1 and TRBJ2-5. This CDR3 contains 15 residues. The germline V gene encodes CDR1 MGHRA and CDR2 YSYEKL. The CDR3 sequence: CASSQVVRSQETQYF.

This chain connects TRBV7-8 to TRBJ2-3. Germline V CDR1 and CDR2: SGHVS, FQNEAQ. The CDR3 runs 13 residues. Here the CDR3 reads CASSLRSLDTQYF.

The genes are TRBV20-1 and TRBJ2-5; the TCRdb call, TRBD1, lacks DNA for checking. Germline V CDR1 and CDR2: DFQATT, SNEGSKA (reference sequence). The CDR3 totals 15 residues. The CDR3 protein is CSARPETGRWETQYF.

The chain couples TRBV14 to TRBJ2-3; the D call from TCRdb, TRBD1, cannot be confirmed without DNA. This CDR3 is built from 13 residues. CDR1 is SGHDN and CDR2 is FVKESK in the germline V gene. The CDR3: CASSQGGADTQYF.

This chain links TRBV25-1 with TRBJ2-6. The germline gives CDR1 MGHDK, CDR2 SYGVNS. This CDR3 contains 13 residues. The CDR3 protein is CASTVSGANVLTF.

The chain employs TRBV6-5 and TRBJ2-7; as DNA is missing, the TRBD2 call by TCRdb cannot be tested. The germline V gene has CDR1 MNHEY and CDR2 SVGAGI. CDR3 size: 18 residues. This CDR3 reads CASSYSPGLAYLGDEQYF.

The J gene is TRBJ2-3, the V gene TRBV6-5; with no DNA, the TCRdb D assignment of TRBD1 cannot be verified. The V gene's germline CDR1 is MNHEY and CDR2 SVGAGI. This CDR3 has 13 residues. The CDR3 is CASRIRGLDTQYF.

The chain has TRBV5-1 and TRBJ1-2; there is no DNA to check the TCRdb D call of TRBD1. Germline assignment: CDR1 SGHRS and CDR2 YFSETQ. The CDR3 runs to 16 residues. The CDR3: CASSTGGAARDYGYTF.

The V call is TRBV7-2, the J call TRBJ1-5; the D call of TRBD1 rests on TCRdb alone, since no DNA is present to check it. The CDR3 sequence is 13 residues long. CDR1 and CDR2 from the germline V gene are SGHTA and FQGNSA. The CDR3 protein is CASSSGNNQPQHF.

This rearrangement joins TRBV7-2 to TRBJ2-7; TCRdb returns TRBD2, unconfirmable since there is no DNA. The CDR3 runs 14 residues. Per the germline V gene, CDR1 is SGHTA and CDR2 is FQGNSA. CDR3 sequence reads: CASSQGPLTYEQYF. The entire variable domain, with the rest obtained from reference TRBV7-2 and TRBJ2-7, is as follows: GAGVSQSPSNKVTEKGKDVELRCDPISGHTALYWYRQSLGQGLEFLIYFQGNSAPDKSGLPSDRFSAERTGGSVSTLTIQRTQQEDSAVYLCASSQGPLTYEQYFGPGTRLTVT.

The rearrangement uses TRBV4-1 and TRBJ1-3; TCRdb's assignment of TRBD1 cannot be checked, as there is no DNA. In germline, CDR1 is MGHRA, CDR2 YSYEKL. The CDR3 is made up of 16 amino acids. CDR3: CASSYGTGSSGNTIYF.

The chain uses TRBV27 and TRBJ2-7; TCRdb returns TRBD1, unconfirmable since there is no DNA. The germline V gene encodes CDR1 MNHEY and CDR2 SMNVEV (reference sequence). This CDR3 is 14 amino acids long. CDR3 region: CASWGVTSSYEQYF.

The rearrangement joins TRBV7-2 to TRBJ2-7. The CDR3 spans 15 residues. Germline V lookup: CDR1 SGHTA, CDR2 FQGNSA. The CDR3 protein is CASSLVAGTSYEQYF.

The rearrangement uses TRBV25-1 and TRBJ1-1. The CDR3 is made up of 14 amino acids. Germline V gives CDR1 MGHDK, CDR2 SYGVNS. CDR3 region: CASSESLADTEAFF.

This CDR3 is CATSDLTSGVSTDTQYF. This sequence joins TRBV24-1 and TRBJ2-3; checking the TCRdb D call of TRBD2 is not possible without DNA. From germline, CDR1 is KGHDR and CDR2 SFDVKD. This CDR3 is built from 17 residues.